This T cell receptor beta chain derives from a study of T cell responses to AZD1222 COVID-19 vaccine. Germline CDR1 and CDR2: SGHNT and YYREEE (reference sequence). The CDR3 is made up of 14 amino acids. The V and J ends lost 2 bases and 2 bases respectively, with 10 bases between them. Data came from immunoSEQ multiplex PCR; TCRdb stores just in-frame clones and leaves some out. The profile shows 150,000 to 200,000 clones, 75% to 90% of them singletons. The sample was peripheral blood, taken 28 days after the second dose of the MenACWY control vaccine. The receptor was derived from an adult who received the MenACWY meningococcal vaccine as a control. V is TRBV5-4 and J is TRBJ2-5, with D hard to call. As DNA, the CDR3 is TGTGCCAGCAGCTTCGTCCAGAAACAAGAGACCCAGTACTTC. Translation gives CASSFVQKQETQYF.